This T cell receptor (beta chain) was recovered during a study of T cell therapy after organ transplantation. Overall study: Therapy products were autologous CMV-specific T cells, peptide-expanded for about two weeks. In most therapy products, several CMV specificities had one or more HLA restrictions.

IFN-gamma-secreting cells were captured from therapy product cells restimulated roughly 4 hours with a CMV peptide pool. Trimming took 5 bases from V and 7 from J; bases not matched to a gene: 10. The CDR3 totals 15 residues. Germline V lookup: CDR1 MGHRA, CDR2 YSYEKL. The table came from immunoSEQ multiplex PCR; TCRdb's copy has only in-frame clones and leaves some out. The sample contains some 600 clones, about 67% of which appear only once. As regards this clone: Its antigen is not known.

This sequence joins TRBV4-1 and TRBJ1-5, with 8 bases lining up with TRBD1. The specimen sequenced was cultured CD8+ T cells. This TCR derives from a human patient who had received a solid organ transplant and had CMV disease. These T cells may partly come from the graft donor. The CDR3 DNA is TGCGCCAGCAGCGGACAGGGTGATGGAAGACAGCCCCAGCATTTT. This codes for CASSGQGDGRQPQHF.